Described below is a single T cell receptor beta chain sequence and its context. Its antigen is not identified. Deletions cut 3 bases from V and 5 bases from J, with 15 bases between. Germline V gene data show CDR1 as SGDLS and CDR2 as YYNGEE. The CDR3 runs to 15 residues. The source of the sample is a study of shared clonotypes between healthy human individuals. The study's findings and limits: A small donor pool kept down the genetic and exposure-history diversity that was represented. Large sequencing depth failed to make sorted-subset sequencing complete, rarefaction showed. Sequencing depth was a factor that was expected to affect clonotype sharing among donors.

In the original analysis: Junction-only sequences without quality scores came from ImmunoSEQ, so filtering differed. Profiling relied on immunoSEQ multiplex PCR, and the TCRdb table lists in-frame clones only, not all of them. For V, J and clone size, that table is used; D and trimming come from the DNA. This table has about 1.5 million clones, 95% to 97% appearing once. Material: naive CD4+ T cells sorted from blood. Subset in this sample: CD45RA+ positively selected. This clonotype was obtained from a man aged 25-45 years in good health. The rearrangement uses TRBV9 and TRBJ2-1; maybe TRBD1 (5 bases). In DNA, the CDR3 is TGTGCCAGCAGCGCAGGGTGGCGGCACCACAATGAGCAGTTCTTC. Its protein is CASSAGWRHHNEQFF.